Shown below are 14 T cell receptor beta chains from a single sample sequenced in a study of graft-versus-host responses after intestinal transplantation. Libraries were prepared by immunoSEQ multiplex PCR; TCRdb keeps only in-frame clonotypes and omits some of them. The table lists roughly 93,000 clones, about nine tenths of them singletons. Their target antigens are unknown. The specimen comprised unstimulated CD8+ T cells sorted from spleen or lymph node cells, sampled before transplant. Source of these receptors: a human donor who was the organ donor for an intestinal transplant.

This rearrangement joins TRBV27 to TRBJ2-1; TRBD2 matches at 8 bases. The germline V gene has CDR1 MNHEY and CDR2 SMNVEV (reference sequence). The CDR3 length is 16 residues. Unmatched junction bases numbered 7, after V lost 1 base and J lost 5 bases. DNA of the CDR3: TGTGCCAGCAGTTTATTCGGGCGGGGGGACGACAATGAGCAGTTCTTC. As protein: CASSLFGRGDDNEQFF.

The sample holds a few counts of this clone. This rearrangement joins TRBV10-3 to TRBJ2-3, with a possible D match to TRBD1 (6 bases). The V gene's germline CDR1 is ENHRY and CDR2 SYGVKD. The CDR3 runs to 14 residues. Trimming stripped 2 bases from V and 5 bases from J, with 11 bases between. For the CDR3, the DNA is TGTGCCATCAGTGAGCGTCAGGGGCAAGATACGCAGTATTTT. Translating it yields CAISERQGQDTQYF.

The chain uses TRBV29-1 and TRBJ1-2; D is perhaps TRBD1 (5 bases). Germline CDR1 SQVTM, CDR2 ANQGSEA. V was clipped by 7 bases and J by 6 bases, with 18 bases between them. The CDR3 length is 13 residues. CDR3 sequence: CSARLTTDDGYTF. CDR3 bases: TGCAGCGCTAGACTCACGACAGATGATGGCTACACCTTC.

The chain carries TRBV6-5 and TRBJ2-7; possible D gene TRBD2, 6 bases. The V gene lost 5 bases and the J gene lost 2 bases, with 13 bases spanning the gap. Germline V gene sequence: CDR1 MNHEY, CDR2 SVGAGI. The CDR3 is made up of 14 amino acids. The CDR3 DNA sequence: TGTGCCAGCAGTCATGCCCCGGGAGCCTACGAGCAGTACTTC. It is translated as CASSHAPGAYEQYF.

V gene TRBV7-2 combines with J gene TRBJ2-1; D call uncertain. Germline loops: CDR1 SGHTA, CDR2 FQGNSA. The CDR3 length is 13 residues. Trimming cost V 5 bases and J 5 bases, with 10 bases left between them. CDR3 residues: CASSLMSHNEQFF. The DNA for the CDR3 is TGTGCCAGCAGCCTAATGTCCCACAATGAGCAGTTCTTC.

The chain uses TRBV9 and TRBJ1-5; 8 bases line up with TRBD1. Per the germline V gene, CDR1 is SGDLS and CDR2 is YYNGEE. The J segment lost 2 bases and the V segment lost 3 bases, leaving 1 base of the junction unmatched. There are 14 residues in the CDR3. CDR3 DNA sequence: TGTGCCAGCAGCGCACAGGGGGGCAATCAGCCCCAGCATTTT. Its translation is CASSAQGGNQPQHF.

This clone came up a few times. A read error may produce the germline difference seen at one junction end. The chain is built from TRBV10-2 and TRBJ1-5; TRBD1 matches 8 bases. Germline V gene data show CDR1 as WSHSY and CDR2 as SAAADI. This CDR3 has 13 amino acids. The CDR3 sequence: CASTETGVQPQHF. CDR3 nucleotides: TGCGCCAGCACTGAGACAGGGGTCCAGCCCCAGCATTTT.

V and J are TRBV11-2 and TRBJ2-7, with TRBD2 identical over 16 bases. Germline V gene sequence: CDR1 SGHAT, CDR2 FQNNGV. CDR3 length: 13 residues. Losses at the gene ends were 11 bases for V and 2 bases for J; bases not matched to a gene: 0. CDR3: CAGTSGGAYEQYF. As DNA, the CDR3 is TGTGCCGGGACTAGCGGGGGGGCCTACGAGCAGTACTTC. Variable domain in full (rest from reference TRBV11-2 and TRBJ2-7): EAGVAQSPRYKIIEKRQSVAFWCNPISGHATLYWYQQILGQGPKLLIQFQNNGVVDDSQLPKDRFSAERLKGVDSTLKIQPAKLEDSAVYLCAGTSGGAYEQYFGPGTRLTVT.

CDR3 residues: CASSLGDGTAPVNYGYTF. The CDR3 DNA reads TGCGCCAGCAGCTTGGGTGACGGGACTGCCCCTGTTAACTATGGCTACACCTTC. This chain connects TRBV5-1 to TRBJ1-2; tentatively, D is TRBD1 (5 bases). Germline lookup yields CDR1 SGHRS and CDR2 YFSETQ. This CDR3 is built from 18 residues. The V and J ends lost 0 bases and 1 base respectively, with 19 bases between them.

V is TRBV29-1 and J is TRBJ1-2; the D is unclear. V shed 3 bases and J shed 6 bases, with 11 bases lying between them. CDR3 length: 12 residues. Germline V gene data show CDR1 as SQVTM and CDR2 as ANQGSEA. The CDR3 region is CSVEGQADGYTF. CDR3 nucleotide sequence: TGCAGCGTTGAGGGCCAAGCAGATGGCTACACCTTC.

The chain links TRBV19 to TRBJ1-2; 12 nucleotides agree with TRBD1. The CDR3 covers 14 residues. V was clipped by 5 bases and J by 5 bases; unmatched bases: 3. Germline CDR1 LNHDA, CDR2 SQIVND (reference sequence). The CDR3 DNA is TGTGCCAGTAGTCCGGGACAGGGGGCATATGGCTACACCTTC. Its protein is CASSPGQGAYGYTF.

The chain is built from TRBV4-3 and TRBJ2-5, with TRBD1 as a possible D gene (7 bases). The last part of the DNA fits TRBJ2-7 better; the J call may be wrong. Germline V lookup: CDR1 LGHNA, CDR2 YSLEER. The CDR3 is made up of 16 amino acids. The CDR3 nucleotides read TGCGCCAGCAGCCAAGATGGGGGGACAGTTTCCTACGAGCAGTACTTC. Protein: CASSQDGGTVSYEQYF.

The chain is built from TRBV2 and TRBJ2-5; 8 bases fit TRBD1. With the DNA end fitting TRBJ2-7 better, the J assignment may be wrong. Per the germline V gene, CDR1 is SNHLY and CDR2 is FYNNEI. This CDR3 spans 13 amino acids. CDR3 nucleotides: TGTGCCAGCAGTGGAGACAGGGGATACGAGCAGTACTTC. Amino acid sequence: CASSGDRGYEQYF.

This clone has only one observation. The J gene is TRBJ2-7, the V gene TRBV6-1; TRBD2 matches 8 bases. The CDR3 is 14 amino acids. The V segment lost 8 bases and the J segment 2 bases; nucleotides outside the gene matches: 8. Germline-derived CDR1 and CDR2 are MNHNS and SASEGT. CDR3 in amino acids: CASGSGLGPYEQYF. The CDR3, as DNA: TGTGCCAGCGGCTCGGGACTAGGGCCCTACGAGCAGTACTTC.